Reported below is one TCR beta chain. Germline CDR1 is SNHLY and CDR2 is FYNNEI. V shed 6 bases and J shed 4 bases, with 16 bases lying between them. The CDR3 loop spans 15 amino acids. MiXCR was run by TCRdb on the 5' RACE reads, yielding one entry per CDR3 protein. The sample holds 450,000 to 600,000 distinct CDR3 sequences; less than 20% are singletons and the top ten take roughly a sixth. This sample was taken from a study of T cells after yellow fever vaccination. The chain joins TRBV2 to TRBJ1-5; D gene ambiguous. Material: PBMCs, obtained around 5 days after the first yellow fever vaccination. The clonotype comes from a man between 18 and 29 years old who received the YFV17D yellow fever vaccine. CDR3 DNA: TGTGCCAGCAGAGACCCTGGACGGGCAAATCAGCCCCAGCATTTT. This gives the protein CASRDPGRANQPQHF.